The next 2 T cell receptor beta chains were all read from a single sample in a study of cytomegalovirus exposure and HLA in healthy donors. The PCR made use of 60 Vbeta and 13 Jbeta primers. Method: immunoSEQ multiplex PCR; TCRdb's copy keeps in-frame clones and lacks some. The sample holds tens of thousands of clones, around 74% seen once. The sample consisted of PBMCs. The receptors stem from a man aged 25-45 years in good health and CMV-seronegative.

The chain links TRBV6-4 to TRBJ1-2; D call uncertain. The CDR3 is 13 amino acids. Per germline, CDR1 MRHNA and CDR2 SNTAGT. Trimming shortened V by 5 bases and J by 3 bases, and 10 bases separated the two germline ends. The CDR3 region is CASSSEQHYGYTF. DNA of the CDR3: TGTGCCAGCAGTTCGGAACAGCACTATGGCTACACCTTC.

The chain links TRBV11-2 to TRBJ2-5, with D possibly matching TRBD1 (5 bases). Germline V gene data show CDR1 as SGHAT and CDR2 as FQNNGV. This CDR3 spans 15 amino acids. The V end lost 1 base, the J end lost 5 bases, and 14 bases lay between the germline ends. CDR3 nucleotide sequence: TGTGCCAGCAGCTTAGTTCTGGGCAGGGTCGAGACCCAGTACTTC. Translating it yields CASSLVLGRVETQYF.